This entry is about one T cell receptor beta chain. It was with a sample-barcoded 5' primer and a J-beta primer mix that a second PCR of roughly 6 to 12 cycles was run. The template-switch adaptor, which had 12 random nucleotides, put a tag on each cDNA molecule. A single record per CDR3 protein comes from TCRdb applying MiXCR to the 5' RACE reads. The data hold fewer than 650,000 distinct CDR3 sequences, with around 27% observed a single time. These data originate in a study of blood T cells in healthy people across ages. V gave up 2 bases and J gave up 5 bases, with 10 bases separating them. Germline lookup yields CDR1 MDHEN and CDR2 SYDVKM. This CDR3 is 13 amino acids long. This sample also appeared in a second study, on T cells of mothers and their children.

Sequenced input: blood. The chain links TRBV28 to TRBJ2-7; D perhaps matches TRBD2 (6 bases). The sequence was collected from a boy aged 2 to 10 in good health. CDR3 in DNA: TGTGCCAGCAGTTTAGTGGCGGGACACGAGCAGTACTTC. Residues: CASSLVAGHEQYF.